Presented here are 15 T cell receptor beta chains from one specimen sequenced in a study of post-analysis software for immune sequencing data. No cognate antigen is known for these TCRs. Overall study results and limits: TRBV segments more frequent in patients than in controls numbered five and included TRBV5-6, TRBV5-1 and TRBV20-1.

Unique molecular identifiers were present in the TCR beta cDNA libraries. MiXCR was run by TCRdb on the PCR reads, yielding one entry per CDR3 protein. The sample consists of roughly 410,000 distinct CDR3 sequences, 30% to 45% of them appearing once. The sample taken for sequencing was blood. The receptors were gathered from a girl between 5 and 17 years old with multiple sclerosis.

The rearrangement uses TRBV4-2 and TRBJ1-2; perhaps TRBD1 as D (5 bases). CDR3 size: 16 residues. The V gene's germline CDR1 is LGHNA and CDR2 YNFKEQ. V dropped 2 bases and J dropped 8 bases, with 21 bases sitting between them. The CDR3 is CASSQNWDGTSNGYTF. For the CDR3, the DNA is TGTGCCAGCAGCCAAAATTGGGACGGAACCTCGAACGGCTACACCTTC.

This clonotype was counted only a few times. The J gene is TRBJ1-5, the V gene TRBV20-1, with D hard to call. V was pared by 4 bases and J by 0 bases, with 10 bases between. The germline CDR1 and CDR2 sequences are DFQATT and SNEGSKA (reference sequence). The CDR3 length is 14 residues. The CDR3 coding sequence is TGCAGTGCTAAGGACGGCTATAGCAATCAGCCCCAGCATTTT. This sequence encodes CSAKDGYSNQPQHF.

This clonotype came up a few times. The genes are TRBV27 and TRBJ1-2, with TRBD1 identical over 8 bases. From germline, CDR1 is MNHEY and CDR2 SMNVEV (reference sequence). The CDR3 consists of 18 residues. Trimming cost V 7 bases and J 0 bases; bases outside gene matches: 16. The CDR3 sequence: CASTNPRDRGVPNYGYTF. CDR3 coding DNA: TGTGCCAGCACCAACCCCCGTGACAGGGGAGTACCTAACTATGGCTACACCTTC.

The rearrangement joins TRBV15 to TRBJ2-1; D is unresolved. The CDR3 length is 13 residues. The ends were cut back, 5 bases at V and 8 bases at J, with 13 bases in the middle. Germline V gene lookup returns CDR1 LNHNV and CDR2 YYDKDF (reference sequence). CDR3 protein: CATSGRSADEQFF. CDR3 DNA: TGTGCCACCAGCGGTAGGAGCGCGGATGAGCAGTTCTTC.

This clonotype has only a few counts. The chain is built from TRBV4-1 and TRBJ1-4; D perhaps matches TRBD1 (5 bases). The V gene lost 4 bases and the J gene lost 3 bases, with 27 bases spanning the gap. Germline V CDR1 and CDR2: MGHRA, YSYEKL. The CDR3 is 20 amino acids. The CDR3 DNA follows: TGCGCCAGCAGCCGCCTAAGGGGAGGGGAGGGGTTCTTACCTAATGAAAAACTGTTTTTT. Protein sequence: CASSRLRGGEGFLPNEKLFF.

In this sample, this clonotype turned up a few times. The gene calls are TRBV10-3 and TRBJ2-1; D gene ambiguous. The CDR3 sequence is 13 residues long. V was cut by 8 bases and J by 6 bases, with 14 bases left in between. CDR1 and CDR2 (germline): ENHRY, SYGVKD. CDR3 amino acids: CAIGERVGNEQFF. CDR3 coding DNA: TGTGCCATCGGGGAAAGGGTAGGCAATGAGCAGTTCTTC.

The rearrangement joins TRBV7-2 to TRBJ2-7; tentatively, D is TRBD1 (5 bases). V lost 5 bases and J lost 0, with 11 bases in between. Germline V gene sequence: CDR1 SGHTA, CDR2 FQGNSA. This CDR3 has 14 amino acids. Here the CDR3 DNA reads TGTGCCAGCAGCCCTCAACAGGACTCCTACGAGCAGTACTTC. This encodes CASSPQQDSYEQYF.

This clonotype has only a few counts. The genes are TRBV12-3 or TRBV12-4 and TRBJ1-5; D call uncertain. CDR3 size: 12 residues. The germline V and J ends were trimmed by 3 bases and 5 bases, with 5 bases remaining between them. The CDR3 loop is CASSFADQPQHF. In DNA, the CDR3 is TGTGCCAGCAGTTTCGCTGATCAGCCCCAGCATTTT.

The chain recombines TRBV4-1 with TRBJ2-7, with a tentative D call TRBD1 (5 bases). Germline CDR1 reads MGHRA; CDR2 reads YSYEKL. The V end was cut by 1 base, the J end by 3 bases, with 16 bases between. The CDR3 consists of 16 residues. DNA of the CDR3: TGCGCCAGCAGCCAAGGGGGCGACGGCAGTTACTACGAGCAGTACTTC. Its protein product is CASSQGGDGSYYEQYF.

There are many counts of this clonotype. The chain carries TRBV12-3 or TRBV12-4 and TRBJ2-1; TRBD2 matches 13 bases. The CDR3 has 15 amino acids. V was clipped by 3 bases and J by 6 bases; unmatched bases: 2. CDR3 region: CASSFRTSGGNEQFF. CDR3 nucleotides: TGTGCCAGCAGTTTCCGGACTAGCGGGGGCAATGAGCAGTTCTTC.

This clonotype was seen a few times. The V gene is TRBV29-1, the J gene TRBJ2-5; weak D call: TRBD1 (7 bases). Trimming removed 6 bases at V and 13 bases at J, with 21 bases between. The CDR3 totals 12 residues. CDR1 SQVTM and CDR2 ANQGSEA come from the germline V gene. The CDR3 sequence is CSVAGQKYERYF. For the CDR3, the DNA is TGCAGCGTGGCGGGACAGAAGTACGAGCGGTACTTC.

The V call is TRBV3-1, the J call TRBJ2-1; tentatively, D is TRBD1 (6 bases). Germline V lookup: CDR1 LGHDT, CDR2 YNNKEL (reference sequence). The CDR3 sequence is 14 residues long. V lost 4 bases to trimming and J lost 6 bases, with 13 bases between them. The CDR3 DNA follows: TGTGCCAGCAGCCGCAGAGGACAGCCCAATGAGCAGTTCTTC. This translates into CASSRRGQPNEQFF.

The chain carries TRBV4-1 and TRBJ2-5, with D hard to call. The CDR3 contains 14 residues. The germline CDR1 and CDR2 sequences are MGHRA and YSYEKL. The V gene lost 4 bases and the J gene lost 2 bases, with 11 bases spanning the gap. The CDR3 DNA sequence: TGCGCCAGCAGCCGAGTCCCCGGGCAAGAGACCCAGTACTTC. This sequence encodes CASSRVPGQETQYF.

The chain employs TRBV10-3 and TRBJ2-3, with D hard to call. There are 14 residues in the CDR3. Germline CDR1 and CDR2: ENHRY and SYGVKD. The V end was cut by 0 bases, the J end by 2 bases, with 6 bases between. Here the CDR3 DNA reads TGTGCCATCAGTGAGTCGGATTACACAGATACGCAGTATTTT. Amino acids: CAISESDYTDTQYF.

This clonotype was observed a handful of times. As DNA, the CDR3 is TGTGCCAGCAGTCCTCCCGGTAGGAGCACTGAAGCTTTCTTT. It encodes CASSPPGRSTEAFF. V usage is TRBV12-3 or TRBV12-4 and J usage is TRBJ1-1, with D unclear. Deletions cut 5 bases from V and 4 bases from J, with 14 bases between. The CDR3 length is 14 residues.